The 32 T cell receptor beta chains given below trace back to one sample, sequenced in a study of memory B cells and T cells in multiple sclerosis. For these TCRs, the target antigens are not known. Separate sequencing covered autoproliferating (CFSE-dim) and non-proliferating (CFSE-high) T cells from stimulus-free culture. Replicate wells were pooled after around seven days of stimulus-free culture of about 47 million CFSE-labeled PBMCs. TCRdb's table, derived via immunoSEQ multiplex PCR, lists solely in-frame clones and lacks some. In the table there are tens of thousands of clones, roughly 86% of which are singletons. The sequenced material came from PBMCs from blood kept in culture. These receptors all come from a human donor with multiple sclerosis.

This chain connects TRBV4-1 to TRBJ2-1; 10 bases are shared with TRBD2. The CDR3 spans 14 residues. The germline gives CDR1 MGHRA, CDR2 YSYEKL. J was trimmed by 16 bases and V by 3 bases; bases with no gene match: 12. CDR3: CASSQGTSVDSGFF. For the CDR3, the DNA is TGCGCCAGCAGCCAGGGGACTAGCGTTGATTCTGGATTCTTC.

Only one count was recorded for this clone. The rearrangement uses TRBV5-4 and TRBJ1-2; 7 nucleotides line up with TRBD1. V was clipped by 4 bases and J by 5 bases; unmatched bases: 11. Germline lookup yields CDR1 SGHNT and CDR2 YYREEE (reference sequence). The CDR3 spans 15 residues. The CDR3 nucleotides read TGTGCCAGCAGCCACGGGACAGCATGGGAATATGGCTACACCTTC. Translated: CASSHGTAWEYGYTF.

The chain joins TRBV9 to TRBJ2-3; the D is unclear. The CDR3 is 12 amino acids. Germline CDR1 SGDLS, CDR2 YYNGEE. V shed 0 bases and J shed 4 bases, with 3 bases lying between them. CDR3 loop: CASSVGSDTQYF. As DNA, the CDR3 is TGTGCCAGCAGCGTAGGATCAGATACGCAGTATTTT.

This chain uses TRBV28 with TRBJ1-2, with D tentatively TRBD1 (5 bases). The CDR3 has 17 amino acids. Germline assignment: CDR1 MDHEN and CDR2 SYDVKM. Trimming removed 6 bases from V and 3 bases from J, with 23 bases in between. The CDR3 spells CASRPGGPDGTHYGYTF. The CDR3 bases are TGTGCCAGCAGGCCGGGCGGGCCGGATGGGACTCACTATGGCTACACCTTC.

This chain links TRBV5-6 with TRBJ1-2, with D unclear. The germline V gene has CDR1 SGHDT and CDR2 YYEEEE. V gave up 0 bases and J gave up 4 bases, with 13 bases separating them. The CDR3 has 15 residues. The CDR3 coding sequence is TGTGCCAGCAGCTTGGTATCGCCCTGGGGCTATGGCTACACCTTC. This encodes CASSLVSPWGYGYTF.

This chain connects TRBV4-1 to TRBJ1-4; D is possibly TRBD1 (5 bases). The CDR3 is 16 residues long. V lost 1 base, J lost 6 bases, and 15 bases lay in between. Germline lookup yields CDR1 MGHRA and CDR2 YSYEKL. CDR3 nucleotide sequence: TGCGCCAGCAGCCAAGTCGACAGCTCGAGGGATGAAAAACTGTTTTTT. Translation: CASSQVDSSRDEKLFF.

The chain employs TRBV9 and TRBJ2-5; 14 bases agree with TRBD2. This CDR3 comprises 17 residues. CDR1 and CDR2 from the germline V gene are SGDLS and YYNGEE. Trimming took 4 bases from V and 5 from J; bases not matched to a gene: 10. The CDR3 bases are TGTGCCAGCAGCTCCCCGACTAGCGGGGGGGCCGGGGAGACCCAGTACTTC. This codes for CASSSPTSGGAGETQYF. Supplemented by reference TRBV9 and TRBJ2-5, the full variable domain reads DSGVTQTPKHLITATGQRVTLRCSPRSGDLSVYWYQQSLDQGLQFLIQYYNGEERAKGNILERFSAQQFPDLHSELNLSSLELGDSALYFCASSSPTSGGAGETQYFGPGTRLLVL.

The CDR3 coding sequence is TGTGCCAGCAGTTATGGCAGGGGGCCACCCCTCCACTTT. Translated, it gives CASSYGRGPPLHF. V is TRBV6-5 and J is TRBJ1-6; TRBD1 agrees at 8 bases. V shed 3 bases, J shed 11 bases, and the junction held 3 bases outside the gene matches. CDR3 length: 13 residues. Looked up from germline, CDR1 is MNHEY and CDR2 is SVGAGI.

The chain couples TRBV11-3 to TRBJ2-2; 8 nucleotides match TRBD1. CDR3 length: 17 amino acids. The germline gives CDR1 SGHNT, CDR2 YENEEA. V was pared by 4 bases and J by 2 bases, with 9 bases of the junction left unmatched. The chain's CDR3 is CASSSWDRSANTGELFF. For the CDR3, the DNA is TGTGCCAGCAGCTCCTGGGACAGGTCTGCTAACACCGGGGAGCTGTTTTTT.

The DNA for the CDR3 is TGTGCCAGCAGCCCCAACCGACTAGCTCCCAGGGGTGAGCAGTTCTTC. It yields the protein CASSPNRLAPRGEQFF. The chain combines TRBV4-2 with TRBJ2-1, with D possibly being TRBD2 (7 bases). Germline V gene lookup returns CDR1 LGHNA and CDR2 YNFKEQ. The V end was cut by 4 bases, the J end by 9 bases, with 22 bases between. The CDR3 contains 16 residues.

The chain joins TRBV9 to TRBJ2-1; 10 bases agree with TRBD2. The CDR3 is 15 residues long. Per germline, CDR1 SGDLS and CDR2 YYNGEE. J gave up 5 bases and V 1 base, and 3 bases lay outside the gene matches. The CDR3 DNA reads TGTGCCAGCAGCGTAACTACTAGCGGGGACAATGAGCAGTTCTTC. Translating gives CASSVTTSGDNEQFF.

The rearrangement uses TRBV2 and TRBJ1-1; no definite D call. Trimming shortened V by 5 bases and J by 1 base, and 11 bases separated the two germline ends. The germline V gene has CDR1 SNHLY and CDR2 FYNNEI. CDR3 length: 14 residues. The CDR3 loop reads CASSTDGRNTEAFF. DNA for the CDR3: TGTGCCAGCAGTACAGACGGTAGGAACACTGAAGCTTTCTTT.

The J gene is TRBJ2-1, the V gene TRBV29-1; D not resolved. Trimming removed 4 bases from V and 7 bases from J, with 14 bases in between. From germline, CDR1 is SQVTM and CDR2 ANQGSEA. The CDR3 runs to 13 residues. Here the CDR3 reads CSVGFRARNEQFF. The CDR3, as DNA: TGCAGCGTTGGATTCCGGGCCCGGAATGAGCAGTTCTTC.

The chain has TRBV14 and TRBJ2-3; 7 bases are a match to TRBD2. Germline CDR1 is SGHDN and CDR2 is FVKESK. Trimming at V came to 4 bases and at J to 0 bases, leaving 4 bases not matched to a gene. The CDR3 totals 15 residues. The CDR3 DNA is TGTGCCAGCAGCCGCGGGAGAACAAGCACAGATACGCAGTATTTT. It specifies CASSRGRTSTDTQYF.

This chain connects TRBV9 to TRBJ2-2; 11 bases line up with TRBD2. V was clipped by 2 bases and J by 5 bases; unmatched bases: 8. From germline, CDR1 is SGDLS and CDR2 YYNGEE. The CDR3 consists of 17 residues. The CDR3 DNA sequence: TGTGCCAGCAGCGTCCACGTTCTAGCGGGGGGAACCGGGGAGCTGTTTTTT. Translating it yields CASSVHVLAGGTGELFF.

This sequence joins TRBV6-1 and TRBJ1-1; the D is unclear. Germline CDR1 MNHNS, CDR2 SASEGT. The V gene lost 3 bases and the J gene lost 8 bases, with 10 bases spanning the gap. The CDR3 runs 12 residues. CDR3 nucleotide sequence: TGTGCCAGCAGTGAGGAACAGAAAGAAGCTTTCTTT. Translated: CASSEEQKEAFF.

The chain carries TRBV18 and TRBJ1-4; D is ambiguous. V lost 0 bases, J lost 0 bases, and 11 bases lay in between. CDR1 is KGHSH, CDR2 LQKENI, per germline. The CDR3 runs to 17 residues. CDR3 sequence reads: CASSPPRFGATNEKLFF. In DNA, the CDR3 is TGTGCCAGCTCACCACCGAGGTTTGGGGCAACTAATGAAAAACTGTTTTTT.

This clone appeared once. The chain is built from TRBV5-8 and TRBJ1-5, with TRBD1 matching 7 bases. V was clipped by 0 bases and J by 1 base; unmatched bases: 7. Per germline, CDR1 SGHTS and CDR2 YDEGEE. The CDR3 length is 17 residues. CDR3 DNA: TGTGCCAGCAGCTTGGGACAGGGTGAAGTGAGCAATCAGCCCCAGCATTTT. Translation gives CASSLGQGEVSNQPQHF.

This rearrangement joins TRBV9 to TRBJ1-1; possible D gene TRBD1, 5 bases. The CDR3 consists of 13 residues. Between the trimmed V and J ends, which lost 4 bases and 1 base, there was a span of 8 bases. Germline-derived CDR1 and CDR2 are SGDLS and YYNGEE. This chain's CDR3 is CASSSTGNTEAFF. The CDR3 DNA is TGTGCCAGCAGCTCAACAGGGAACACTGAAGCTTTCTTT.

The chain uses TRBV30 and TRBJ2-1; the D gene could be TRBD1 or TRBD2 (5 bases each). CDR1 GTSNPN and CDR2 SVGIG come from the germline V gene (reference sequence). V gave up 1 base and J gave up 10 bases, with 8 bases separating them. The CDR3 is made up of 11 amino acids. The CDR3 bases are TGTGCCTGGAGTGGGGGGTCCGAGCAGTTCTTC. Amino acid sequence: CAWSGGSEQFF.

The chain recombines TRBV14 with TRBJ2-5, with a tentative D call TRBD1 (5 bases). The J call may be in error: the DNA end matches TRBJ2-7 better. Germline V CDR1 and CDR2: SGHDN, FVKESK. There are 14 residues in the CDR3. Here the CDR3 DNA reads TGTGCCAGCAGCGGACATCCGAGCTCCTACGAGCAGTACTTC. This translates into CASSGHPSSYEQYF.

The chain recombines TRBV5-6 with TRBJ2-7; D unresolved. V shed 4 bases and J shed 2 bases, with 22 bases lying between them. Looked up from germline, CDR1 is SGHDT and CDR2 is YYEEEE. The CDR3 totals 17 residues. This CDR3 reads CASSDEAAAYLTYEQYF. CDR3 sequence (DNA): TGTGCCAGCAGCGACGAAGCAGCCGCATACCTGACCTACGAGCAGTACTTC.

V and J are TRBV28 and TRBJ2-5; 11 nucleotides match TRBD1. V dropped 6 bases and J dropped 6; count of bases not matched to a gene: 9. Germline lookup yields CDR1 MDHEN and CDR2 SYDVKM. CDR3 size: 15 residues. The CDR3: CASSRRTGGVKTQYF. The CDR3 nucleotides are TGTGCCAGCAGCCGTAGGACAGGGGGCGTGAAGACCCAGTACTTC.

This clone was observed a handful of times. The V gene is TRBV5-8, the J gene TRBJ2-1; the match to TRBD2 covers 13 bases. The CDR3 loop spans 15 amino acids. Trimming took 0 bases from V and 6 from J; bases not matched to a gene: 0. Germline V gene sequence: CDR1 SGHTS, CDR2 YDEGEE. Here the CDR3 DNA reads TGTGCCAGCAGCTTGGGGACTAGCGGGAGCAATGAGCAGTTCTTC. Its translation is CASSLGTSGSNEQFF.

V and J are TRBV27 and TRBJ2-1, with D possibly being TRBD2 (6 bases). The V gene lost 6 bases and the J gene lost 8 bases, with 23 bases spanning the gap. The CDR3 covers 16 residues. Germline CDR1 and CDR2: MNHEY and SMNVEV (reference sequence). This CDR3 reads CASSRFSGPREDEQFF. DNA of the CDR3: TGTGCCAGCAGCCGATTTTCCGGCCCCAGGGAGGATGAGCAGTTCTTC.

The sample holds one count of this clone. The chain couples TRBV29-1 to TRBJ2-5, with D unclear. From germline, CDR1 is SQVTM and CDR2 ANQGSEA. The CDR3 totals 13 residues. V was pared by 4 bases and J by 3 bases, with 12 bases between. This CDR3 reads CSVVSGSEETQYF. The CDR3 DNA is TGCAGCGTTGTATCCGGGTCGGAAGAGACCCAGTACTTC. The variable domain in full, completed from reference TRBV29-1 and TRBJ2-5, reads SAVISQKPSRDICQRGTSLTIQCQVDSQVTMMFWYRQQPGQSLTLIATANQGSEATYESGFVIDKFPISRPNLTFSTLTVSNMSPEDSSIYLCSVVSGSEETQYFGPGTRLLVL.

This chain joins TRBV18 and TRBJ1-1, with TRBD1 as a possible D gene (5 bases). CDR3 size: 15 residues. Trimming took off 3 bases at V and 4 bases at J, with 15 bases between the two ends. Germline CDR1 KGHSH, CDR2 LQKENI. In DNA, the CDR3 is TGTGCCAGCTCACCCCAATTTCCGGGGGGCACTGAAGCTTTCTTT. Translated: CASSPQFPGGTEAFF. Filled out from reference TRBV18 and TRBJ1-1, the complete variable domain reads NAGVMQNPRHLVRRRGQEARLRCSPMKGHSHVYWYRQLPEEGLKFMVYLQKENIIDESGMPKERFSAEFPKEGPSILRIQQVVRGDSAAYFCASSPQFPGGTEAFFGQGTRLTVV.

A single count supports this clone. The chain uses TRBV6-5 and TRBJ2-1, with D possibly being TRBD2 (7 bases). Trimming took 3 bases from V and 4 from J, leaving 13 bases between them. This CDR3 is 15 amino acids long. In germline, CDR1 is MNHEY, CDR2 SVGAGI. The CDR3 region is CASSYGGGPYNEQFF. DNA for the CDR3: TGTGCCAGCAGTTATGGGGGGGGGCCATACAATGAGCAGTTCTTC.

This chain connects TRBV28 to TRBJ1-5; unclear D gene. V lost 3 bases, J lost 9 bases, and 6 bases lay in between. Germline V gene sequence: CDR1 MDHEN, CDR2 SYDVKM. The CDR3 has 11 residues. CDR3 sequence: CASSFPSPQHF. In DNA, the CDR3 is TGTGCCAGCAGTTTCCCCTCGCCCCAGCATTTT.

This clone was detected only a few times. The CDR3 reads CASRAQGAGGELFF. In DNA, the CDR3 is TGTGCCAGCAGGGCCCAGGGGGCAGGCGGGGAGCTGTTTTTT. The V gene is TRBV25-1, the J gene TRBJ2-2; 8 positions agree with TRBD1. The V segment lost 6 bases and the J segment 7 bases; nucleotides outside the gene matches: 7. Looked up from germline, CDR1 is MGHDK and CDR2 is SYGVNS. The CDR3 totals 14 residues.

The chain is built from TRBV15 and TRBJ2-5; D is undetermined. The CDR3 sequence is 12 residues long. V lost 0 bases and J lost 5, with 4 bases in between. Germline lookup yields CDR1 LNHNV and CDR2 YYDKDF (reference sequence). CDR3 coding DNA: TGTGCCACCAGCAGAGACGCGGAGACCCAGTACTTC. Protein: CATSRDAETQYF.

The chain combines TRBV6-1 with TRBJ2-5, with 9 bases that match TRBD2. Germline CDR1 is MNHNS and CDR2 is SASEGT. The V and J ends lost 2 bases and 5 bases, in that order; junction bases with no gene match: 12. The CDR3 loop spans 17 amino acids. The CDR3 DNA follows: TGTGCCAGCAGTGAAATCCACTCGGGACTAGCCACCGAGACCCAGTACTTC. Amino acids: CASSEIHSGLATETQYF.